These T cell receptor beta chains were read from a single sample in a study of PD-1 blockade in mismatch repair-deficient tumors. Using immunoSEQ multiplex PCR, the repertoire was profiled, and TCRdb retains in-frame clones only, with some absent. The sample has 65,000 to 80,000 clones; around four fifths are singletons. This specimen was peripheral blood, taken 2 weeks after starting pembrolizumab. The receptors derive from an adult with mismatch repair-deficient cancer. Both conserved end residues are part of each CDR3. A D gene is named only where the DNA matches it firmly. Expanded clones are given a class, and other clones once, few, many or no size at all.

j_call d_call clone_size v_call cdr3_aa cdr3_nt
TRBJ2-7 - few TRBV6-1 CASSEAGLPNEQYF TGTGCCAGCAGTGAAGCGGGACTGCCTAACGAGCAGTACTTC
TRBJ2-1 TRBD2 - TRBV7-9 CASRLSPTAGERYNEQFF TGTGCCAGCAGATTATCCCCAACAGCGGGAGAACGGTACAATGAGCAGTTCTTC
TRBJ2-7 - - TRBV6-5 CASSYGRGNPPYF TGTGCCAGCAGTTACGGTAGGGGGAACCCCCCGTACTTC
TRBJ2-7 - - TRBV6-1 CASSEGSGPSYEQYF TGTGCCAGCAGTGAGGGGTCAGGACCTTCCTACGAGCAGTACTTC
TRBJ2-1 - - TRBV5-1 CASSFGQEQFF TGCGCCAGCAGCTTTGGACAGGAGCAGTTCTTC
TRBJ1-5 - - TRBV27 CASSLNRANQPQHF TGTGCCAGCAGTTTAAACAGAGCTAATCAGCCCCAGCATTTT
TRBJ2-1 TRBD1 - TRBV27 CASSLLYRGLNEQFF TGTGCCAGCAGTTTACTATACAGGGGGCTAAATGAGCAGTTCTTC
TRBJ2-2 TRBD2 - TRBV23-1 CASSPTSAPLRDTGELFF TGCGCCAGCAGTCCGACTAGCGCCCCCCTTAGGGACACCGGGGAGCTGTTTTTT
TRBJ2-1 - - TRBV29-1 CSVDTSEGEQFF TGCAGCGTTGATACCTCTGAGGGTGAGCAGTTCTTC
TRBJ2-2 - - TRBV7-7 CASSLTRSNTGELFF TGTGCTAGCAGCTTAACTAGATCGAACACCGGGGAGCTGTTTTTT
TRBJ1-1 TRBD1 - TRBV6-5 CASSYSTGRGTEAFF TGTGCCAGCAGTTACTCGACAGGGAGAGGGACTGAAGCTTTCTTT
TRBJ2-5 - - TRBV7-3 CASSLQGRETQYF TGTGCCAGCAGCTTACAGGGGCGAGAGACCCAGTACTTC
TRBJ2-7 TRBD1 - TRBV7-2 CASSPRQGHYEQYF TGTGCCAGCAGCCCTCGACAGGGTCACTACGAGCAGTACTTC